A selection of T cell receptor beta chains follows, all from one sample in a study of T-cell reconstitution after alpha-beta-depleted transplantation in children. TCRdb reanalysed the PCR reads using MiXCR and keeps one entry per CDR3 protein. The sample shows approximately 200,000 distinct CDR3 sequences, roughly 15% of them seen only once. The specimen comprised PBMCs from the stem cell graft donor, sampled from the stem cell graft. The receptors stem from a human donor who donated a stem cell graft to a child with acute lymphoblastic leukemia. CDR3s include the opening cysteine and the closing phenylalanine or tryptophan. The order of the fields is V gene, clone size, J gene, D gene, CDR3 DNA, CDR3 protein. The D gene is left open where the match is weak. Clone size appears in some rows only: once, few, many, or a class for an expanded clone.

V gene: TRBV14
clone size: many
J gene: TRBJ1-2
D gene: NA
CDR3 DNA: TGTGCCAGCAGCCCCCATCGGGGGCGGATTGGCTATGGCTACACCTTC
CDR3 protein: CASSPHRGRIGYGYTF

V gene: TRBV7-2
clone size: many
J gene: TRBJ1-2
D gene: TRBD1
CDR3 DNA: TGTGCCAGCAGAACAGGGGGCAGATATGGCTACACCTTC
CDR3 protein: CASRTGGRYGYTF

V gene: TRBV7-8
clone size: many
J gene: TRBJ2-7
D gene: NA
CDR3 DNA: TGTGCCAGCAGCTGGACGGACCCACCCTACGAGCAGTACTTC
CDR3 protein: CASSWTDPPYEQYF

V gene: TRBV5-1
clone size: many
J gene: TRBJ2-3
D gene: TRBD2
CDR3 DNA: TGCGCCAGCAGCTTGGGACTAGCGGAGGATACGCAGTATTTT
CDR3 protein: CASSLGLAEDTQYF

V gene: TRBV20-1
clone size: few
J gene: TRBJ2-1
D gene: TRBD2
CDR3 DNA: TGCAGTGCTAACGAGGGAGCGGGAGAGCAGTTCTTC
CDR3 protein: CSANEGAGEQFF

V gene: TRBV5-1
clone size: few
J gene: TRBJ2-5
D gene: NA
CDR3 DNA: TGCGCCAGCAGCTTGGAGGGTGCGGGGTCCATAGAGACCCAGTACTTC
CDR3 protein: CASSLEGAGSIETQYF

V gene: TRBV6-5
clone size: many
J gene: TRBJ2-7
D gene: NA
CDR3 DNA: TGTGCCAGCAGTTACTCAGGGGACACCGAGCAGTACTTC
CDR3 protein: CASSYSGDTEQYF

V gene: TRBV5-1
clone size: many
J gene: TRBJ2-3
D gene: NA
CDR3 DNA: TGCGCCAGCAGCTTGGGACTGGATACCACAGATACGCAGTATTTT
CDR3 protein: CASSLGLDTTDTQYF

V gene: TRBV5-1
clone size: many
J gene: TRBJ2-1
D gene: NA
CDR3 DNA: TGCGCCAGCAGCTTGGACCAGCCCTCCTACAATGAGCAGTTCTTC
CDR3 protein: CASSLDQPSYNEQFF

V gene: TRBV7-6
clone size: many
J gene: TRBJ2-3
D gene: NA
CDR3 DNA: TGTGCCAGCAGCTTAGTCCAGGGGATGCGCACAGATACGCAGTATTTT
CDR3 protein: CASSLVQGMRTDTQYF

V gene: TRBV12-3/TRBV12-4
clone size: many
J gene: TRBJ2-5
D gene: TRBD2
CDR3 DNA: TGTGCCAGCGCGGGAGGTTTCTTGGAGACCCAGTACTTC
CDR3 protein: CASAGGFLETQYF

V gene: TRBV11-2
clone size: NA
J gene: TRBJ1-1
D gene: TRBD1
CDR3 DNA: TGTGCCAGCAGCCCGGACAGGGGGAATGAAGCTTTCTTT
CDR3 protein: CASSPDRGNEAFF

V gene: TRBV6-5
clone size: few
J gene: TRBJ2-5
D gene: NA
CDR3 DNA: TGTGCCAGCAGTACTCTGGGGGAGACCCAGTACTTC
CDR3 protein: CASSTLGETQYF

V gene: TRBV12-3/TRBV12-4
clone size: many
J gene: TRBJ1-1
D gene: NA
CDR3 DNA: TGTGCCAGCAGTTTTGGGTGGGCAGGTTCGAACACTGAAGCTTTCTTT
CDR3 protein: CASSFGWAGSNTEAFF

V gene: TRBV10-3
clone size: many
J gene: TRBJ2-1
D gene: NA
CDR3 DNA: TGTGCCATCAGTGATTTGAGGCCAGGTATTTCCTACAATGAGCAGTTCTTC
CDR3 protein: CAISDLRPGISYNEQFF

V gene: TRBV4-2
clone size: many
J gene: TRBJ2-1
D gene: TRBD2
CDR3 DNA: TGTGCCAGCAGCCAAGATCCGAGCGGGAGGGACAATGAGCAGTTCTTC
CDR3 protein: CASSQDPSGRDNEQFF

V gene: TRBV20-1
clone size: NA
J gene: TRBJ1-5
D gene: NA
CDR3 DNA: TGCAGTGCCCAGGGATCCCGTAATCAGCCCCAGCATTTT
CDR3 protein: CSAQGSRNQPQHF